This T cell receptor (beta chain) was sequenced for a study of CD8 T cells in Susac syndrome. Reverse transcription used roughly 0.45 to 1 ug RNA and random hexamers. Across 54 Vbeta and 13 Jbeta, TCR beta CDR3 was amplified with immunoSEQ multiplex PCR. TCRdb processed the immunoSEQ multiplex PCR reads anew with MiXCR; each CDR3 protein has one entry. The sample gives 110,000 or so distinct CDR3 sequences, about 90% of which show up once; roughly 0.11% is in the top ten. The authors carried out high-throughput sequencing of TCR beta. They applied it to CD8+ and CD4+ T cells obtained from blood. Sequenced material: CD8+ T cells from PBMCs. This TCR was sampled from a human donor in good health.

Here the CDR3 DNA reads TGTGCCAGCAGCCTACCCGGCCGCGAGACCCAGTACTTC. Translating gives CASSLPGRETQYF. The gene calls are TRBV5-4 and TRBJ2-5; unclear D gene. V lost 4 bases and J 5 bases, leaving 12 bases between the germline ends. Germline CDR1 SGHNT, CDR2 YYREEE (reference sequence). This CDR3 contains 13 residues.